This entry concerns a single T cell receptor beta chain. These data are taken from a study of OX40 agonist ivuxolimab in advanced cancers. Study-level background: Ivuxolimab was delivered to patients intravenously every 2 weeks at doses spanning 0.01 to 10 mg/kg.

CDR1 and CDR2 (germline): ENHRY, SYGVKD. V was clipped by 3 bases and J by 7 bases, with 12 bases between them. The CDR3 length is 13 residues. The table came from immunoSEQ multiplex PCR; TCRdb's copy has only in-frame clones and leaves some out. The sample consists of 50,000 to 70,000 clones, approximately 89% of them appearing once. This clonotype was obtained from an adult with an advanced solid tumor such as melanoma, head and neck, liver or kidney cancer. The material sequenced was CD4+ or CD8+ T cells sorted from blood, taken in a trial of the OX40 agonist ivuxolimab. The rearrangement links TRBV10-3 to TRBJ1-1; no clear D. The CDR3 DNA follows: TGTGCCATCAGTGAACAAGAAAACCGTGAAGCTTTCTTT. Translating gives CAISEQENREAFF.